This T cell receptor (beta chain) was identified in a study of blood T cells in healthy people across ages. From germline, CDR1 is SQVTM and CDR2 ANQGSEA. V was pared by 7 bases and J by 7 bases, with 19 bases between. The CDR3 runs 13 residues. As for this clonotype: Antigen: not known.

Study outcomes and limitations: Both naive CD4+ cell counts and diversity were greater in long-lived donors than in aged donors.

Together with a sample-barcoded 5' primer, a J-beta primer mix was included in a second PCR lasting about 6 to 12 cycles. TCRdb reprocessed the 5' RACE reads via MiXCR and lists one record per CDR3 protein. The top ten clones hold more than 25% of a sample with roughly 730,000 distinct CDR3 sequences, roughly 50% of them seen once. This TCR came from a man in his forties in good health. The chain links TRBV29-1 to TRBJ1-1; D call uncertain. The material sequenced was blood. In DNA form, the CDR3 reads TGCAGCGCCTCAACGAACCCCTCGGTTGAAGCTTTCTTT. Protein sequence: CSASTNPSVEAFF.